The clone carrying this T cell receptor (beta chain) was observed at least ten times. Its target is not known. The data were taken from a study of Graves' ophthalmopathy and Graves' hyperthyroidism. Study findings and constraints: The authors also found most expanded thyroid clonotypes above 0.001 frequency in blood.

Researchers took RNA transcripts and amplified TCR beta CDR3 regions from them. Second-round multiplex PCR followed a first-round RT-PCR using HTBI primers. TCRdb redid the calling of the multiplex PCR reads with MiXCR, one entry per CDR3 protein. The sample lists around 600,000 distinct CDR3 sequences, just over 40% seen once, with more than 2.5% in the top ten. This clonotype was obtained from an adult man with Graves' ophthalmopathy. What was sequenced was peripheral blood.

The DNA for the CDR3 is TGTGCCAGCAGTGGGGCTGACTGGGGTGAAAAACTGTTTTTT. It encodes CASSGADWGEKLFF. V gene TRBV2 combines with J gene TRBJ1-4; no definite D call. Trimming cost V 4 bases and J 7 bases, with 13 bases left between them. Germline CDR1 SNHLY, CDR2 FYNNEI. The length of the CDR3 is 14 residues.